The 10 T cell receptor beta chains below all came from one sample that was sequenced in a study of cytomegalovirus exposure and HLA in healthy donors. PCR used 60 Vbeta primers and 13 Jbeta primers. Sequenced by immunoSEQ multiplex PCR; TCRdb stores in-frame clones only, minus some. The repertoire includes over 120,000 clones, around 80% of them detected once, and just over 4.5% sits in the top ten. The sample taken for sequencing was PBMCs. The receptor source for this set is a man aged 40-55 years in good health and CMV-seronegative.

The CDR3 sequence: CASSLGSSGGTYNEQFF. The CDR3 nucleotides are TGTGCCAGCAGCTTAGGATCTAGCGGGGGGACCTACAATGAGCAGTTCTTC. V usage is TRBV11-2 and J usage is TRBJ2-1, with 11 bases that match TRBD2. The CDR3 length is 17 residues. The trim removed 1 base at V and 2 bases at J, leaving 4 bases unmatched. The germline V gene has CDR1 SGHAT and CDR2 FQNNGV.

The chain uses TRBV28 and TRBJ1-6, with 10 bases fitting TRBD1. The germline gives CDR1 MDHEN, CDR2 SYDVKM. J lost 6 bases, V lost 11 bases, and 7 bases had no gene match. CDR3 length: 14 amino acids. CDR3 residues: CAGRTGGSNSPLHF. For the CDR3, the DNA is TGTGCCGGAAGGACAGGGGGTAGTAATTCACCCCTCCACTTT.

The V call is TRBV18, the J call TRBJ1-2; 7 nucleotides align to TRBD1. J gave up 6 bases and V 1 base, and 2 bases lay outside the gene matches. Looked up from germline, CDR1 is KGHSH and CDR2 is LQKENI. The length of the CDR3 is 13 residues. CDR3 DNA sequence: TGTGCCAGCTCACCACAGGGGGCAGATGGCTACACCTTC. It codes for CASSPQGADGYTF.

In its sample, this clone was seen a few times. The V gene is TRBV6-5, the J gene TRBJ2-7, with TRBD1 matching over 7 bases. Germline V gene lookup returns CDR1 MNHEY and CDR2 SVGAGI. The trim removed 5 bases at V and 5 bases at J, leaving 12 bases unmatched. CDR3 size: 15 residues. The CDR3 region has the DNA TGTGCCAGCAGTCCCCTTGGACAGGAGGAAGACGAGCAGTACTTC. This encodes CASSPLGQEEDEQYF.

The rearrangement joins TRBV5-1 to TRBJ2-3; D is perhaps TRBD2 (6 bases). Per the germline V gene, CDR1 is SGHRS and CDR2 is YFSETQ. This CDR3 spans 16 amino acids. V was clipped by 0 bases and J by 0 bases, with 11 bases between them. CDR3 sequence (DNA): TGCGCCAGCAGCTTGGAAGCAGGGAGGAGCACAGATACGCAGTATTTT. This translates into CASSLEAGRSTDTQYF. Drawing the rest from reference TRBV5-1 and TRBJ2-3, the complete variable domain is KAGVTQTPRYLIKTRGQQVTLSCSPISGHRSVSWYQQTPGQGLQFLFEYFSETQRNKGNFPGRFSGRQFSNSRSEMNVSTLELGDSALYLCASSLEAGRSTDTQYFGPGTRLTVL.

CDR3 sequence: CASSESSLAGTDTQYF. DNA of the CDR3: TGTGCCAGCAGTGAAAGCAGTCTAGCGGGCACAGATACGCAGTATTTT. The V gene is TRBV6-4, the J gene TRBJ2-3; 7 nucleotides agree with TRBD2. This CDR3 comprises 16 residues. Germline values: CDR1 MRHNA, CDR2 SNTAGT. Trimming took 3 bases from V and 1 from J; bases not matched to a gene: 7.

This clone rates as medium-sized. The chain combines TRBV7-9 with TRBJ2-6; the match to TRBD1 covers 8 bases. The CDR3 is 19 amino acids. V shed 7 bases, J shed 0 bases, and the junction held 14 bases outside the gene matches. CDR1 SEHNR and CDR2 FQNEAQ come from the germline V gene (reference sequence). CDR3: CASTFPRGTGDSGANVLTF. The CDR3 DNA reads as TGTGCCAGCACCTTTCCCCGCGGGACAGGAGACTCTGGGGCCAACGTCCTGACTTTC.

This clone was counted a few times. This chain links TRBV4-3 with TRBJ1-4, with 8 bases that match TRBD1. The V segment lost 5 bases and the J segment 8 bases; nucleotides outside the gene matches: 10. Germline values: CDR1 LGHNA, CDR2 YSLEER. The CDR3 loop spans 15 amino acids. CDR3 in DNA: TGCGCCAGCAGCACCCGACAGGGGATGGGGGAAAAACTGTTTTTT. Protein sequence: CASSTRQGMGEKLFF.

The chain recombines TRBV9 with TRBJ1-1; D uncertain. Germline CDR1 is SGDLS and CDR2 is YYNGEE. The CDR3 length is 14 residues. The V and J ends lost 0 bases and 2 bases respectively, with 8 bases between them. CDR3 in DNA: TGTGCCAGCAGCGTAGGCCAGGTTAACACTGAAGCTTTCTTT. This encodes CASSVGQVNTEAFF. Filled out from reference TRBV9 and TRBJ1-1, the complete variable domain reads DSGVTQTPKHLITATGQRVTLRCSPRSGDLSVYWYQQSLDQGLQFLIQYYNGEERAKGNILERFSAQQFPDLHSELNLSSLELGDSALYFCASSVGQVNTEAFFGQGTRLTVV.

The V call is TRBV7-2, the J call TRBJ2-5, with D perhaps TRBD2 (6 bases). The DNA end favors TRBJ2-7, so the J call may be wrong. The CDR3 covers 15 residues. Germline V gives CDR1 SGHTA, CDR2 FQGNSA. The CDR3 spells CASSFKRGGAYEQYF. The CDR3 DNA reads TGTGCCAGCAGCTTCAAGAGGGGAGGAGCCTACGAGCAGTACTTC.